This is a list of T cell receptor beta chains from one sample in a study of blood T cell repertoires in COVID-19. Clones were read by immunoSEQ multiplex PCR, and TCRdb kept only the in-frame ones, dropping some. Found here are approximately 480,000 clones, 75% to 90% of them singletons; the top ten hold roughly 0.72%. Sequenced: PBMCs or T cells enriched from blood (not recorded which). The receptors stem from a woman between 18 and 29 years old who had recovered from COVID-19. Each CDR3 is given with its conserved first and last residue. The D gene is left open where the match is weak. The size entry is marked missing in some rows and otherwise reads once, few, many or a size class.

j_call,d_call,v_call,clone_size,cdr3_aa,cdr3_nt
TRBJ1-6,TRBD1,TRBV5-6,-,CASSFGQGDSPLHF,TGTGCCAGCAGCTTCGGACAGGGTGATTCACCCCTCCACTTT
TRBJ1-5,TRBD1,TRBV18,-,CASSTAYRDRGSNQPQHF,TGTGCCAGCTCAACAGCCTACAGGGACAGGGGTAGCAATCAGCCCCAGCATTTT
TRBJ1-1,TRBD1,TRBV29-1,-,CSALQGRTEAFF,TGCAGCGCCTTACAGGGGAGAACTGAAGCTTTCTTT
TRBJ2-5,TRBD1,TRBV5-1,-,CATAQGTQETQYF,TGCGCCACCGCACAGGGGACCCAAGAGACCCAGTACTTC
TRBJ1-6,TRBD1,TRBV6-1,once,CASSEGQGRLDSPLHF,TGTGCCAGCAGTGAGGGACAGGGGAGGTTGGATTCACCCCTCCACTTT
TRBJ1-3,-,TRBV2,-,CASSESGSFSGNTIYF,TGTGCCAGCAGTGAATCAGGATCCTTTTCAGGAAACACCATATATTTT
TRBJ1-1,-,TRBV19,once,CASNPSGDTEAFF,TGTGCCAGTAACCCCTCCGGGGATACTGAAGCTTTCTTT
TRBJ2-7,TRBD1,TRBV7-9,-,CASSYRDSSYEQYF,TGTGCCAGCAGCTATAGGGACAGCTCCTACGAGCAGTACTTC
TRBJ1-5,-,TRBV30,-,CAWSVRAGAISNQPQHF,TGTGCCTGGAGTGTACGGGCAGGGGCAATTAGCAATCAGCCCCAGCATTTT
TRBJ2-6,TRBD2,TRBV2,-,CASSGAGAGANVLTF,TGTGCCAGCAGTGGGGCGGGGGCTGGGGCCAACGTCCTGACTTTC
TRBJ2-3,TRBD2,TRBV7-3,-,CASSPGASGAQDTQYF,TGTGCCAGCAGCCCCGGGGCTAGCGGGGCTCAGGATACGCAGTATTTT
TRBJ1-5,-,TRBV3-1/TRBV3-2,-,CASSQGGQPQHF,TGTGCCAGCAGCCAGGGAGGCCAGCCCCAGCATTTT
TRBJ1-1,-,TRBV5-1,-,CASNLGGMNTEAFF,TGCGCCAGCAACCTCGGGGGGATGAACACTGAAGCTTTCTTT
TRBJ1-1,TRBD1,TRBV25-1,once,CASSDGQVGRNTEAFF,TGTGCCAGCAGTGATGGACAGGTGGGGAGGAACACTGAAGCTTTCTTT
TRBJ1-5,-,TRBV7-2,few,CASSPSAADRNQPQHF,TGTGCCAGCAGCCCCAGCGCAGCCGATCGCAATCAGCCCCAGCATTTT
TRBJ2-3,-,TRBV3-1/TRBV3-2,-,CASSHARGVGELRDTQYF,TGTGCCAGCAGCCATGCTAGGGGTGTAGGAGAGCTCCGAGATACGCAGTATTTT
TRBJ1-6,TRBD1,TRBV30,many,CAWTRMMGTGGANSPLHF,TGTGCCTGGACGCGGATGATGGGGACAGGGGGCGCGAATTCACCCCTCCACTTT
TRBJ1-2,-,TRBV10-2,-,CASRLDIEPRHYTF,TGCGCCAGCAGACTGGACATAGAGCCAAGACACTACACCTTC
TRBJ1-4,-,TRBV19,-,CASSPGRRANEKLFF,TGTGCCAGTAGCCCAGGGAGGAGGGCTAATGAAAAACTGTTTTTT
TRBJ1-1,TRBD1,TRBV12-3/TRBV12-4,-,CASSFGGTGEAFF,TGTGCCAGCAGTTTTGGAGGGACAGGTGAAGCTTTCTTT
TRBJ1-2,-,TRBV11-2,-,CASSPMGGWYGYTF,TGTGCCAGCAGCCCTATGGGGGGGTGGTATGGCTACACCTTC
TRBJ2-5,-,TRBV18,-,CASSGQIQETQYF,TGTGCCAGCTCAGGGCAGATCCAAGAGACCCAGTACTTC
TRBJ1-1,TRBD1,TRBV27,once,CASSLSPGQGTEAFF,TGTGCCAGCAGTTTAAGTCCGGGACAGGGGACTGAAGCTTTCTTT
TRBJ1-1,-,TRBV6-5,-,CASRRDGGNTEAFF,TGTGCCAGCAGGCGCGACGGGGGGAACACTGAAGCTTTCTTT
TRBJ1-1,-,TRBV5-1,-,CASRFRGGERTEAFF,TGCGCCAGCCGGTTTCGGGGTGGGGAACGCACTGAAGCTTTCTTT
TRBJ2-1,TRBD2,TRBV9,once,CASSAGLLVNEQFF,TGTGCCAGCAGCGCGGGACTACTGGTCAATGAGCAGTTCTTC
TRBJ2-1,TRBD1,TRBV30,-,CASFRGQGYNEQFF,TGTGCCTCTTTTAGAGGACAGGGATACAATGAGCAGTTCTTC
TRBJ2-7,-,TRBV3-1/TRBV3-2,-,CASSQRGRYEQYF,TGTGCCAGCAGCCAACGGGGTCGTTACGAGCAGTACTTC
TRBJ2-7,-,TRBV5-6,-,CASSLSTPYGYEQYF,TGTGCCAGCAGCTTGTCTACCCCTTATGGCTACGAGCAGTACTTC
TRBJ1-1,-,TRBV13,many,CASSLNREAFF,TGTGCCAGCAGCTTGAACAGGGAAGCTTTCTTT
TRBJ2-3,TRBD2,TRBV5-6,once,CASSAGLAVRNTQYF,TGTGCCAGCAGCGCGGGACTAGCGGTGCGAAATACGCAGTATTTT
TRBJ1-5,-,TRBV6-5,-,CASSYGVNQPQHF,TGTGCCAGCAGTTACGGAGTCAATCAGCCCCAGCATTTT
TRBJ2-7,-,TRBV6-2/TRBV6-3,-,CASSSRQELREQYF,TGTGCCAGCAGTTCTCGACAGGAGTTAAGGGAGCAGTACTTC
TRBJ2-1,TRBD2,TRBV2,-,CASSLSSGGLSEQFF,TGTGCCAGCAGCCTCTCCTCGGGGGGGTTGAGTGAGCAGTTCTTC
TRBJ1-1,-,TRBV6-2/TRBV6-3,-,CASSYSTGLRDTEAFF,TGTGCCAGCAGTTATTCCACAGGCCTACGGGACACTGAAGCTTTCTTT
TRBJ2-5,TRBD1,TRBV10-3,-,CAISGDREETQYF,TGTGCCATCAGTGGGGACAGGGAAGAGACCCAGTACTTC
TRBJ1-1,-,TRBV30,-,CAWSAGQLNTEAFF,TGTGCCTGGAGTGCTGGACAGCTGAACACTGAAGCTTTCTTT
TRBJ1-2,-,TRBV5-3,-,CARGAMRRGMSYTF,TGTGCCAGAGGAGCGATGAGGCGTGGAATGAGCTACACCTTC
TRBJ2-2,-,TRBV30,once,CAWSVDRATGELFF,TGTGCCTGGAGTGTAGACAGAGCCACCGGGGAGCTGTTTTTT
TRBJ2-3,-,TRBV5-4,once,CASIEGGSTDTQYF,TGTGCCAGCATCGAGGGGGGGAGCACAGATACGCAGTATTTT
TRBJ1-5,-,TRBV10-3,-,CATDGRGENQPQHF,TGTGCCACCGACGGGAGGGGCGAGAACCAGCCCCAGCATTTT
TRBJ2-3,-,TRBV5-5,-,CASSLTGTSTDTQYF,TGTGCCAGCAGCTTGACAGGGACAAGCACAGATACGCAGTATTTT
TRBJ2-3,TRBD1,TRBV2,-,CASTTGAADTQYF,TGTGCCAGCACGACAGGGGCGGCAGATACGCAGTATTTT
TRBJ1-2,-,TRBV2,-,CASSELALRADYGYTF,TGTGCCAGCAGTGAGTTGGCTCTGAGGGCTGACTATGGCTACACCTTC
TRBJ2-7,TRBD1,TRBV5-6,-,CASSRGQGLAEQYF,TGTGCCAGCAGCCGTGGACAGGGGTTGGCCGAGCAGTACTTC
TRBJ1-4,-,TRBV27,-,CASRGFANEKLFF,TGTGCCAGTAGGGGGTTCGCTAATGAAAAACTGTTTTTT
TRBJ2-2,TRBD1,TRBV5-1,-,CASSLGQGAGELFF,TGCGCCAGCAGCTTGGGGCAGGGGGCCGGGGAGCTGTTTTTT
TRBJ2-5,-,TRBV5-4,-,CASSLGQIKETQYF,TGTGCCAGCAGCTTGGGACAGATTAAAGAGACCCAGTACTTC
TRBJ1-5,-,TRBV7-9,-,CASSLDSRSPQHF,TGTGCCAGCAGCTTAGACTCGAGGTCGCCCCAGCATTTT
TRBJ1-2,-,TRBV3-1/TRBV3-2,-,CASSQDLTRLYGYTF,TGTGCCAGCAGCCAAGATCTCACGCGCCTTTATGGCTACACCTTC
TRBJ2-3,-,TRBV5-1,-,CASSSSSSTDTQYF,TGCGCCAGCAGCTCAAGCTCGAGCACAGATACGCAGTATTTT
TRBJ2-7,TRBD2,TRBV10-3,-,CAIGSSSGAYEQYF,TGTGCCATCGGTAGCTCTAGCGGGGCGTACGAGCAGTACTTC